The clone carrying this TCR beta chain is medium-sized (0.01 to 0.1%) within its sample. CDR3 length equals 17 residues. Looked up from germline, CDR1 is LNHDA and CDR2 is SQIVND (reference sequence). The V gene lost 4 bases and the J gene lost 0 bases, with 17 bases spanning the gap. This sample stems from a study of circulating CD8 cells and anti-PD-1 response in melanoma. Sorting of live CD3+CD8+TCRalphabeta+ cells by PD-1 and/or TIGIT gave four subsets. The QIAseq Immune Repertoire TCR panel built the libraries from around 15 ng of total RNA. TCRdb analysed the reads with MiXCR anew, one entry per CDR3 protein. The repertoire holds 350 to 450 distinct CDR3 sequences, with approximately 9% as singletons.

The clonotype originates from a human donor with melanoma. This sample comprised CD8+ T cells from PBMCs, obtained at baseline or after one month of anti-PD-1 therapy (not recorded which). The chain links TRBV19 to TRBJ2-3; D gene ambiguous. The CDR3 here is CASSTPSEEASTDTQYF. The CDR3 DNA sequence: TGTGCCAGTAGTACCCCGTCGGAAGAGGCTAGCACAGATACGCAGTATTTT.